This TCR beta chain was recovered during a study of cytomegalovirus exposure and HLA in healthy donors. The junction had 3 bases not matched to a gene; V was cut back by 0 bases and J by 4 bases. The CDR3 is 15 amino acids. CDR1 GTSNPN and CDR2 SVGIG come from the germline V gene (reference sequence). Primers: 60 Vbeta forward and 13 Jbeta reverse. TCRdb's copy holds only in-frame clones and misses some; the assay was immunoSEQ multiplex PCR. This table lists fewer than 50,000 clones. Worth noting for this clone: As yet, its antigen is unknown.

Findings of the study overall: In a later analysis, at a false discovery rate of 0.05, some 17,000 TCR beta sequences were associated with HLA alleles. Apparent HLA restriction characterized most CMV-associated TCR beta chains in a later analysis.

This receptor was obtained from a male donor in good health and CMV-seronegative. The sequenced sample was PBMCs. This chain uses TRBV30 with TRBJ2-3; TRBD2 matches at 11 bases. CDR3 bases: TGTGCCTGGAGTGTACTAGCGGGAGAGCCAGATACGCAGTATTTT. Translated, it gives CAWSVLAGEPDTQYF.